The rows below give T cell receptor beta chains drawn from one sample of a study of cytomegalovirus exposure and HLA in healthy donors. Repertoires were generated with immunoSEQ multiplex PCR, while TCRdb's copy carries only in-frame clones and drops some. The sample yields 150,000 to 180,000 clones, approximately 74% seen once. The sequencing input was PBMCs. Receptors originate from a man aged 25-45 years in good health and CMV-seronegative. CDR3s include the opening cysteine and the closing phenylalanine or tryptophan. Fields, in order: V gene, J gene, clone size, D gene, CDR3 protein, CDR3 DNA. The D gene is left open where the match is weak. Size values are once, few and many counts, or a class for expanded clones, and some rows have none.

TRBV29-1	TRBJ1-2	NA	NA	CSVEESGGGGYTF	TGCAGCGTTGAAGAATCGGGGGGAGGCGGCTACACCTTC
TRBV19	TRBJ2-5	NA	NA	CASSIDRVGGETQYF	TGTGCCAGTAGTATCGACAGGGTGGGAGGCGAGACCCAGTACTTC
TRBV5-4	TRBJ2-5	NA	NA	CASSPSGGLETQYF	TGTGCCAGCAGCCCATCCGGCGGGTTGGAGACCCAGTACTTC
TRBV28	TRBJ2-7	once	NA	CASSLPVFYEQYF	TGTGCCAGCAGTTTGCCAGTTTTTTACGAGCAGTACTTC
TRBV2	TRBJ1-5	NA	NA	CASSWTEAGNQPQHF	TGTGCCAGCAGCTGGACAGAGGCGGGCAATCAGCCCCAGCATTTT
TRBV7-8	TRBJ2-5	NA	TRBD2	CASSLGLAGSETQYF	TGTGCCAGCAGCTTAGGGCTAGCGGGGTCTGAGACCCAGTACTTC
TRBV4-1	TRBJ1-4	NA	NA	CASSQGARATNEKLFF	TGCGCCAGCAGCCAAGGCGCCCGCGCAACTAATGAAAAACTGTTTTTT
TRBV9	TRBJ2-2	NA	TRBD1	CASEGTGMDTGELFF	TGTGCCAGCGAGGGGACAGGGATGGACACCGGGGAGCTGTTTTTT
TRBV5-1	TRBJ2-6	NA	TRBD1	CASSLTGQGLRSGANVLTF	TGCGCCAGCAGCTTGACGGGACAGGGGTTAAGGTCTGGGGCCAACGTCCTGACTTTC
TRBV4-2	TRBJ2-2	once	NA	CASSQEQLFTGELFF	TGTGCCAGCAGCCAAGAACAGCTATTCACCGGGGAGCTGTTTTTT
TRBV5-1	TRBJ2-1	once	NA	CASSPTRRVYNEQFF	TGCGCCAGCAGCCCGACTAGACGCGTTTACAATGAGCAGTTCTTC
TRBV29-1	TRBJ2-3	NA	TRBD1	CSVEGTGGFSTDTQYF	TGCAGCGTTGAAGGGACAGGGGGTTTTAGCACAGATACGCAGTATTTT
TRBV2	TRBJ1-2	few	NA	CASSEARGPYGYTF	TGTGCCAGCAGTGAAGCGAGAGGTCCCTATGGCTACACCTTC
TRBV28	TRBJ2-1	NA	NA	CASSSDRGQFF	TGTGCCAGCAGTTCGGACAGAGGGCAGTTCTTC
TRBV7-9	TRBJ1-6	NA	NA	CSSSPENSPLHF	TGTTCCAGCAGCCCGGAGAATTCACCCCTCCACTTT
TRBV12-5	TRBJ2-1	NA	NA	CASGPESYNEQFF	TGTGCTAGTGGCCCCGAGAGCTACAATGAGCAGTTCTTC
TRBV7-8	TRBJ2-5	NA	TRBD2	CASSSGLAGGQETQYF	TGTGCCAGCAGCTCCGGACTAGCGGGGGGCCAAGAGACCCAGTACTTC
TRBV9	TRBJ2-5	NA	TRBD2	CASSVGGGLNQETQYF	TGTGCCAGCAGCGTAGGGGGGGGACTCAACCAAGAGACCCAGTACTTC
TRBV29-1	TRBJ1-1	NA	TRBD1	CSSPGQGHTEAFF	TGCAGCTCACCTGGACAGGGGCACACTGAAGCTTTCTTT
TRBV6-4	TRBJ2-3	NA	NA	CASSDSGGGRDTQYF	TGTGCCAGCAGTGACTCAGGGGGGGGCAGAGATACGCAGTATTTT
TRBV15	TRBJ1-1	NA	NA	CATSVTGTNTEAFF	TGTGCCACCAGCGTCACCGGGACAAATACTGAAGCTTTCTTT
TRBV28	TRBJ1-4	NA	NA	CASTEPGDEKLFF	TGTGCCAGCACCGAACCCGGGGATGAAAAACTGTTTTTT
TRBV4-3	TRBJ2-3	NA	TRBD2	CASSQGVAGDEDTQYF	TGCGCCAGCAGCCAAGGGGTAGCGGGGGATGAAGATACGCAGTATTTT
TRBV5-1	TRBJ2-5	NA	NA	CASSLVAARGEETQYF	TGCGCCAGCAGCTTGGTGGCAGCCCGAGGCGAAGAGACCCAGTACTTC
TRBV12-5	TRBJ1-5	NA	NA	CASGLGSQPQHF	TGTGCTAGTGGTTTGGGGAGTCAGCCCCAGCATTTT
TRBV4-2	TRBJ2-1	NA	NA	CASSQDGTSYNEQFF	TGTGCCAGCAGCCAAGATGGGACTTCCTACAATGAGCAGTTCTTC
TRBV4-1	TRBJ1-4	few	NA	CASSQGGLANEKLFF	TGCGCCAGCAGCCAGGGGGGGCTCGCTAATGAAAAACTGTTTTTT
TRBV28	TRBJ1-1	NA	NA	CASSLSAGMRPEAFF	TGTGCCAGCAGTTTATCGGCAGGGATGCGTCCTGAAGCTTTCTTT
TRBV19	TRBJ1-2	NA	TRBD1	CAGGRTGGLSYFYYGYTF	TGTGCCGGAGGCCGGACAGGGGGGCTGTCGTACTTCTACTATGGCTACACCTTC
TRBV2	TRBJ1-6	NA	TRBD1	CARRDRDNSPLHF	TGTGCCAGGAGGGACAGGGATAATTCACCCCTCCACTTT
TRBV29-1	TRBJ1-5	NA	NA	CSVREGVSNQPQHF	TGCAGCGTTCGGGAGGGGGTGTCGAATCAGCCCCAGCATTTT
TRBV28	TRBJ2-3	NA	TRBD1	CASSSSGQETFTDTQYF	TGTGCCAGCAGTAGTTCGGGACAGGAGACCTTCACAGATACGCAGTATTTT
TRBV4-2	TRBJ2-7	NA	TRBD1	CASSQVSGGTSYEQYF	TGTGCCAGCAGCCAAGTTTCAGGGGGCACCTCCTACGAGCAGTACTTC
TRBV2	TRBJ2-5	NA	NA	CASSTLRTQETQYF	TGTGCCAGCAGTACATTGAGGACACAAGAGACCCAGTACTTC
TRBV19	TRBJ1-5	NA	NA	CASSPTGYSNQPQHF	TGTGCCAGTAGTCCGACGGGGTATAGCAATCAGCCCCAGCATTTT
TRBV2	TRBJ2-3	NA	TRBD1	CASTTGTGSTDTQYF	TGTGCCAGCACCACCGGGACAGGGAGCACAGATACGCAGTATTTT
TRBV7-9	TRBJ1-1	NA	TRBD1	CASSNADRGGMNTEAFF	TGCGCCAGCAGTAACGCAGACAGGGGAGGAATGAACACTGAAGCTTTCTTT
TRBV6-1	TRBJ1-5	NA	NA	CASSLPGEHRPQHF	TGTGCCAGCAGTCTTCCCGGGGAGCACAGGCCCCAGCATTTT
TRBV5-1	TRBJ1-1	NA	NA	CASSRRGAGTEAFF	TGCGCCAGCAGCCGCCGGGGGGCGGGCACTGAAGCTTTCTTT
TRBV27	TRBJ2-7	once	NA	CASSRPGLGFYEQYF	TGTGCCAGCAGTCGTCCGGGACTCGGATTTTACGAGCAGTACTTC
TRBV5-1	TRBJ2-3	NA	NA	CASSTLLTDTQYF	TGCGCCAGCAGCACCCTGCTAACAGATACGCAGTATTTT
TRBV15	TRBJ1-4	few	TRBD1	CATSSSRGPGEKLFF	TGTGCCACCAGCAGTAGCAGGGGGCCAGGCGAAAAACTGTTTTTT
TRBV9	TRBJ2-3	NA	TRBD2	CASSVDSGGAGDTQYF	TGTGCCAGCAGCGTAGACAGCGGGGGGGCCGGAGATACGCAGTATTTT
TRBV2	TRBJ1-4	few	NA	CASRRTPLGEKLFF	TGTGCCAGCAGGCGGACACCCTTGGGGGAAAAACTGTTTTTT